This T cell receptor beta chain derives from a study of blood T cell repertoires in COVID-19. About the research overall: The United States, Italy and Spain supplied acute and convalescent COVID-19 samples. PBMCs, B-cell-depleted T cells, or T cells were the source of the cDNA or gDNA that made up the material.

Authors' processing steps: Estimation of nucleated cell counts was performed using reference gene primer amplification. Sequencing used immunoSEQ multiplex PCR; TCRdb keeps in-frame clones, though not all of them. D and trimming come from the DNA, and the V and J calls and clone size come from that table. In the table there are 40,000 to 55,000 clones, less than 85% of which are singletons. The germline V gene encodes CDR1 MGHRA and CDR2 YSYEKL. V dropped 1 base and J dropped 9 bases, with 16 bases sitting between them. The CDR3 consists of 15 residues. This TCR derives from a man between 50 and 59 years old with active COVID-19. The sequencing sample was made of peripheral blood. V usage is TRBV4-1 and J usage is TRBJ1-5, with D tentatively TRBD1 (6 bases). The CDR3 DNA follows: TGCGCCAGCAGCCAAGGAGGCGGACAGAAAGGGCCCCAGCATTTT. The encoded protein is CASSQGGGQKGPQHF.